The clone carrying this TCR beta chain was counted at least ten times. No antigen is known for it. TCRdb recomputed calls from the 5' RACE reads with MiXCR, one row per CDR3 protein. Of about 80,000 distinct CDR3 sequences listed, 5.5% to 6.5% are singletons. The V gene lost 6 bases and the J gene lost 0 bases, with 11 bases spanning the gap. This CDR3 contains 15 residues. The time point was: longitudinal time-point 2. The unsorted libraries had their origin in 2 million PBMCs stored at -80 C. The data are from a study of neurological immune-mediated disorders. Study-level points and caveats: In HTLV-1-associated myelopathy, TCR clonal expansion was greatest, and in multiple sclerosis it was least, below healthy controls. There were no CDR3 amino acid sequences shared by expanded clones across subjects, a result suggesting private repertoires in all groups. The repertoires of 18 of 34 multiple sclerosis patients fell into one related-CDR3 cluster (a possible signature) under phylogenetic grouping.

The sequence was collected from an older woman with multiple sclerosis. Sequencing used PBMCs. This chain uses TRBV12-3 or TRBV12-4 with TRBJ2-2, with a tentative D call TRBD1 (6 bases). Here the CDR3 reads CASSWDNSNTGELFF. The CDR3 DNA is TGTGCCAGCAGCTGGGACAACTCGAACACCGGGGAGCTGTTTTTT.